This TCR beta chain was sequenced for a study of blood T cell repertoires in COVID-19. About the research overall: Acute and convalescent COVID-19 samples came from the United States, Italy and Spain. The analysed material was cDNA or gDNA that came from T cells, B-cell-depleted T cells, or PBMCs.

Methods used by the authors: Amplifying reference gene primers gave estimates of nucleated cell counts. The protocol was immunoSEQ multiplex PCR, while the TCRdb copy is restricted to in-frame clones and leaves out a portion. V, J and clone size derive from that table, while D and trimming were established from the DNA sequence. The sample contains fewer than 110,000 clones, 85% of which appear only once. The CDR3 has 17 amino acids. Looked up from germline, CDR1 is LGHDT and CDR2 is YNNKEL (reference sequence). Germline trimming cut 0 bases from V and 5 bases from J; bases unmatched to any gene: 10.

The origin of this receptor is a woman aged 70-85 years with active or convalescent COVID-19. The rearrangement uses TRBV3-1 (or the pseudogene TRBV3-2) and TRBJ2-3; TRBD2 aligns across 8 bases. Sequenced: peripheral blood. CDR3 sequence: CASSQDYRAGGVDTQYF. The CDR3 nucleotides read TGTGCCAGCAGCCAAGATTATAGGGCGGGGGGCGTAGATACGCAGTATTTT.